The next 29 T cell receptor beta chains were all read from a single sample in a study of T cell responses to AZD1222 COVID-19 vaccine. Here immunoSEQ multiplex PCR was the method, and the copy in TCRdb shows in-frame clones only, minus some. The repertoire holds around 120,000 clones, with 75% to 95% as singletons. The material sequenced was peripheral blood, taken on day 0 of AZD1222 vaccination. Receptors originate from an adult in good health.

This chain uses TRBV18 with TRBJ2-3, with 9 bases that match TRBD2. Germline CDR1 reads KGHSH; CDR2 reads LQKENI. CDR3 length: 18 residues. Trimming at V came to 2 bases and at J to 2 bases, leaving 11 bases not matched to a gene. CDR3 sequence reads: CASSPNTPLAGLTDTQYF. The DNA for the CDR3 is TGTGCCAGCTCACCAAATACTCCCCTAGCGGGACTCACAGATACGCAGTATTTT.

The rearrangement uses TRBV7-2 and TRBJ2-1, with D possibly matching TRBD1 (6 bases). This CDR3 contains 16 residues. Between the trimmed V and J ends, which lost 5 bases and 7 bases, there was a span of 21 bases. Per germline, CDR1 SGHTA and CDR2 FQGNSA. The CDR3 is CASSLHAGVLGNEQFF. The DNA for the CDR3 is TGTGCCAGCAGCCTCCACGCAGGGGTTTTGGGGAATGAGCAGTTCTTC. The variable domain in full, with the rest retrieved from reference TRBV7-2 and TRBJ2-1, is GAGVSQSPSNKVTEKGKDVELRCDPISGHTALYWYRQSLGQGLEFLIYFQGNSAPDKSGLPSDRFSAERTGGSVSTLTIQRTQQEDSAVYLCASSLHAGVLGNEQFFGPGTRLTVL.

This chain links TRBV9 with TRBJ2-3; D unresolved. The V end lost 3 bases, the J end lost 0 bases, and 11 bases lay between the germline ends. CDR3 length: 15 amino acids. Germline V CDR1 and CDR2: SGDLS, YYNGEE. Written as DNA, the CDR3 is TGTGCCAGCAGCGCGACTGGCGGCAGCACAGATACGCAGTATTTT. As protein: CASSATGGSTDTQYF.

V usage is TRBV15 and J usage is TRBJ1-3, with D hard to call. This CDR3 has 12 amino acids. V lost 3 bases to trimming and J lost 14 bases, with 14 bases between them. CDR1 and CDR2 (germline): LNHNV, YYDKDF (reference sequence). CDR3: CATSRQTGPLYF. The DNA of the CDR3 is TGTGCCACCAGCAGGCAGACTGGTCCTTTATATTTT.

The chain combines TRBV7-2 with TRBJ2-2; 13 bases agree with TRBD2. The germline V gene encodes CDR1 SGHTA and CDR2 FQGNSA. V trimming: 1 base; J trimming: 1 base; junction bases outside the gene matches: 6. CDR3 length: 19 amino acids. In DNA form, the CDR3 reads TGTGCCAGCAGCTTAGTCGGACTAGCGGGAGTCGGGAACACCGGGGAGCTGTTTTTT. Protein: CASSLVGLAGVGNTGELFF.

This clone appeared once. The V and J genes are TRBV24-1 and TRBJ2-1; D is possibly TRBD1 (6 bases). The CDR3 extends over 17 amino acids. V lost 4 bases, J lost 8 bases, and 23 bases lay in between. Germline CDR1 KGHDR, CDR2 SFDVKD. CDR3 sequence (DNA): TGTGCCACCAGTGACCCTTCTCGCTTTACAGGGAGCGATGAGCAGTTCTTC. It encodes CATSDPSRFTGSDEQFF.

CDR3 amino acids: CASSIQGSYNEQFF. The CDR3 DNA reads as TGTGCCAGTAGTATCCAGGGCTCCTACAATGAGCAGTTCTTC. The chain carries TRBV19 and TRBJ2-1; D is perhaps TRBD1 (5 bases). Germline V gene lookup returns CDR1 LNHDA and CDR2 SQIVND (reference sequence). With 3 bases removed from V and 0 bases from J, the gap between germline ends came to 6 bases. The CDR3 is 14 amino acids. Full variable domain (outside the CDR3, taken from reference TRBV19 and TRBJ2-1): DGGITQSPKYLFRKEGQNVTLSCEQNLNHDAMYWYRQDPGQGLRLIYYSQIVNDFQKGDIAEGYSVSREKKESFPLTVTSAQKNPTAFYLCASSIQGSYNEQFFGPGTRLTVL.

The gene calls are TRBV28 and TRBJ1-4; 9 bases map to TRBD1. The V and J ends lost 6 bases and 8 bases, in that order; junction bases with no gene match: 7. The CDR3 covers 14 residues. The germline gives CDR1 MDHEN, CDR2 SYDVKM. CDR3 DNA sequence: TGTGCCAGCAGCCCAGTGGACAGGGGAGAAAAACTGTTTTTT. Translating it yields CASSPVDRGEKLFF.

V is TRBV2 and J is TRBJ1-4, with 10 bases that match TRBD1. The CDR3 totals 14 residues. Germline V gene sequence: CDR1 SNHLY, CDR2 FYNNEI. Trimming cost V 6 bases and J 8 bases; bases outside gene matches: 6. The CDR3 sequence: CASRRGQGGEKLFF. DNA of the CDR3: TGTGCCAGCAGAAGAGGACAGGGGGGGGAAAAACTGTTTTTT.

The J gene is TRBJ2-3, the V gene TRBV3-1 (or the pseudogene TRBV3-2); TRBD2 agrees at 13 bases. Unmatched junction bases numbered 5, after V lost 4 bases and J lost 4 bases. The CDR3 has 16 residues. From germline, CDR1 is LGHDT and CDR2 YNNKEL (reference sequence). CDR3 DNA sequence: TGTGCCAGCAGCCCGTGGACTAGCGGGAGTTCAGATACGCAGTATTTT. Protein sequence: CASSPWTSGSSDTQYF.

V gene TRBV5-5 combines with J gene TRBJ1-4; D gene unclear. CDR3 length equals 14 residues. Trimming took off 2 bases at V and 3 bases at J, with 8 bases between the two ends. CDR1 and CDR2 (germline): SGHKS, YYEKEE (reference sequence). DNA for the CDR3: TGTGCCAGCAGCTTCTACCCCCCTAATGAAAAACTGTTTTTT. Amino acid sequence: CASSFYPPNEKLFF.

V and J are TRBV24-1 and TRBJ1-2, with D perhaps TRBD1 (6 bases). The V gene's germline CDR1 is KGHDR and CDR2 SFDVKD. Trimming left V 2 bases short and J 4 bases short, with 13 bases between. CDR3 length equals 15 residues. CDR3 amino acids: CATSDSGQTSYGYTF. The CDR3 region has the DNA TGTGCCACCAGTGATTCCGGACAGACCTCCTATGGCTACACCTTC.

The rearrangement joins TRBV5-6 to TRBJ1-1, with 7 bases that match TRBD1. The ends lost 4 bases at V and 4 bases at J; junction bases unmatched: 4. CDR3 length equals 13 residues. The germline gives CDR1 SGHDT, CDR2 YYEEEE. The chain's CDR3 is CASSAYRGTEAFF. CDR3 nucleotides: TGTGCCAGCAGCGCGTACAGGGGCACTGAAGCTTTCTTT.

The chain employs TRBV24-1 and TRBJ2-1, with 13 nucleotides matching TRBD2. Germline CDR1 KGHDR, CDR2 SFDVKD. The CDR3 is made up of 13 amino acids. Losses at the gene ends were 1 base for V and 15 bases for J; bases not matched to a gene: 2. The chain's CDR3 is CATSDFGLAGVFF. The DNA for the CDR3 is TGTGCCACCAGTGATTTCGGACTAGCGGGAGTGTTCTTC.

For the CDR3, the DNA is TGTGCCAGCGGCTCCCAGGGGGTGGTTCGTGAGCAGTTCTTC. Encoded protein: CASGSQGVVREQFF. The chain joins TRBV28 to TRBJ2-1, with 7 positions matching TRBD1. The CDR3 is 14 residues long. CDR1 and CDR2 from the germline V gene are MDHEN and SYDVKM. J was trimmed by 9 bases and V by 8 bases; bases with no gene match: 13. Supplemented by reference TRBV28 and TRBJ2-1, the full variable domain reads DVKVTQSSRYLVKRTGEKVFLECVQDMDHENMFWYRQDPGLGLRLIYFSYDVKMKEKGDIPEGYSVSREKKERFSLILESASTNQTSMYLCASGSQGVVREQFFGPGTRLTVL.

The rearrangement joins TRBV3-1 (or the pseudogene TRBV3-2) to TRBJ2-7; D not resolved. V shed 1 base and J shed 2 bases, with 12 bases lying between them. Germline CDR1 and CDR2: LGHDT and YNNKEL (reference sequence). The CDR3 contains 15 residues. CDR3 coding DNA: TGTGCCAGCAGCCAAGTATTGCACAGCGCCTACGAGCAGTACTTC. Its translation: CASSQVLHSAYEQYF.

This clone was seen more than once but under ten times. Here the CDR3 reads CASSLDYNSPLHF. In nucleotides, the CDR3 is TGTGCCAGCAGCTTAGACTATAATTCACCCCTCCACTTT. This sequence joins TRBV11-2 and TRBJ1-6; D is ambiguous. The CDR3 contains 13 residues. The germline V and J ends were trimmed by 0 bases and 3 bases, with 0 bases remaining between them. Per the germline V gene, CDR1 is SGHAT and CDR2 is FQNNGV. The whole variable domain, filled in from reference TRBV11-2 and TRBJ1-6, reads EAGVAQSPRYKIIEKRQSVAFWCNPISGHATLYWYQQILGQGPKLLIQFQNNGVVDDSQLPKDRFSAERLKGVDSTLKIQPAKLEDSAVYLCASSLDYNSPLHFGNGTRLTVT.

V is TRBV20-1 and J is TRBJ2-1, with 8 bases fitting TRBD2. Germline CDR1 reads DFQATT; CDR2 reads SNEGSKA (reference sequence). This CDR3 comprises 12 residues. V lost 3 bases and J lost 8; bases outside the gene matches: 3. The CDR3 DNA reads as TGCAGTGCTAGTACTAGCGGCCATGAGCAGTTCTTC. Translation: CSASTSGHEQFF.

The rearrangement links TRBV14 to TRBJ1-4, with a tentative D call TRBD1 (6 bases). This CDR3 is built from 15 residues. Per germline, CDR1 SGHDN and CDR2 FVKESK. Trimming took 0 bases from V and 10 from J, leaving 15 bases between them. Here the CDR3 reads CASSQDLIVGAKLFF. In DNA, the CDR3 is TGTGCCAGCAGCCAAGATCTCATCGTGGGGGCAAAACTGTTTTTT. Based on the CDR3 plus reference TRBV14 and TRBJ1-4, the full variable domain is EAGVTQFPSHSVIEKGQTVTLRCDPISGHDNLYWYRRVMGKEIKFLLHFVKESKQDESGMPNNRFLAERTGGTYSTLKVQPAELEDSGVYFCASSQDLIVGAKLFFGSGTQLSVL.

The rearrangement joins TRBV2 to TRBJ2-7; D is uncertain. The V and J ends lost 7 bases and 6 bases respectively, with 10 bases between them. The CDR3 runs 11 residues. Germline V lookup: CDR1 SNHLY, CDR2 FYNNEI. The CDR3 reads CASTAVSEQYF. As DNA, the CDR3 is TGTGCCAGCACGGCCGTTAGCGAGCAGTACTTC.

The V and J genes are TRBV5-4 and TRBJ2-5, with a possible D match to TRBD2 (6 bases). Germline lookup yields CDR1 SGHNT and CDR2 YYREEE (reference sequence). Trimming took 4 bases from V and 2 from J, leaving 12 bases between them. The CDR3 has 14 amino acids. CDR3 DNA: TGTGCCAGCAGCCCGGGGACTTTACAAGAGACCCAGTACTTC. It translates to CASSPGTLQETQYF.

This chain joins TRBV7-9 and TRBJ2-2; D is possibly TRBD1 (5 bases). Between the trimmed V and J ends, which lost 3 bases and 2 bases, there was a span of 10 bases. CDR3 length equals 15 residues. Germline V CDR1 and CDR2: SEHNR, FQNEAQ (reference sequence). The CDR3 spells CASSLGQGNTGELFF. Written as DNA, the CDR3 is TGTGCCAGCAGCTTGGGTCAGGGCAACACCGGGGAGCTGTTTTTT.

This sequence joins TRBV7-9 and TRBJ2-3; D is unresolved. Germline V lookup: CDR1 SEHNR, CDR2 FQNEAQ (reference sequence). Trimming left V 4 bases short and J 5 bases short, with 7 bases between. CDR3 length equals 12 residues. CDR3 region: CASSSPGDTQYF. CDR3 coding DNA: TGTGCCAGCAGCTCCCCCGGAGATACGCAGTATTTT.

This chain connects TRBV7-2 to TRBJ2-1; TRBD2 agrees at 11 bases. The CDR3 extends over 18 amino acids. The ends lost 3 bases at V and 3 bases at J; junction bases unmatched: 10. CDR1 SGHTA and CDR2 FQGNSA come from the germline V gene. The CDR3 DNA reads as TGTGCCAGCAGCTTTTGGCCTAGCGGGAGGAAACTCTACAATGAGCAGTTCTTC. It translates to CASSFWPSGRKLYNEQFF.

The chain joins TRBV29-1 to TRBJ1-4, with a possible D match to TRBD1 (5 bases). The V gene's germline CDR1 is SQVTM and CDR2 ANQGSEA. CDR3 size: 14 residues. Trimming removed 1 base at V and 8 bases at J, with 14 bases between. The CDR3 region is CSVEAVAGREKLFF. For the CDR3, the DNA is TGCAGCGTTGAAGCGGTGGCAGGGAGAGAAAAACTGTTTTTT.

This chain connects TRBV7-8 to TRBJ1-2; 7 nucleotides align to TRBD1. The CDR3 is 13 amino acids. CDR1 and CDR2 (germline): SGHVS, FQNEAQ. Unmatched junction bases numbered 7, after V lost 5 bases and J lost 7 bases. The CDR3 spells CASSDKGAAGYTF. DNA of the CDR3: TGTGCCAGCAGCGACAAGGGGGCAGCTGGCTACACCTTC.

This chain uses TRBV5-8 with TRBJ1-3, with D perhaps TRBD1 (5 bases). Germline CDR1 is SGHTS and CDR2 is YDEGEE. The CDR3 contains 15 residues. Deletions cut 5 bases from V and 0 bases from J, with 12 bases between. CDR3 amino acids: CASSLQVISGNTIYF. In DNA form, the CDR3 reads TGTGCCAGCAGTCTACAGGTTATCTCTGGAAACACCATATATTTT.

This chain links TRBV2 with TRBJ2-4, with a possible D match to TRBD2 (5 bases). Trimming pared 4 bases from V and 6 bases from J, leaving 7 bases between. CDR1 SNHLY and CDR2 FYNNEI come from the germline V gene. The CDR3 loop spans 12 amino acids. The CDR3 is CASSVEGNIQYF. CDR3 coding DNA: TGTGCCAGCAGTGTCGAGGGAAACATTCAGTACTTC.

The chain links TRBV15 to TRBJ1-1; 7 positions agree with TRBD1. Germline-derived CDR1 and CDR2 are LNHNV and YYDKDF (reference sequence). The CDR3 consists of 13 residues. The junction had 3 bases not matched to a gene; V was cut back by 0 bases and J by 8 bases. The chain's CDR3 is CATSRDLTGEAFF. In DNA, the CDR3 is TGTGCCACCAGCAGAGATTTGACAGGGGAAGCTTTCTTT.